This T cell receptor beta chain appears in the sequencing data of a study of shared clonotypes between healthy human individuals. Here immunoSEQ multiplex PCR was the method, and the copy in TCRdb shows in-frame clones only, minus some. The sample shows about 2,100,000 clones, 93% of them seen only once. V was cut by 1 base and J by 5 bases, with 11 bases left in between. CDR1 and CDR2 from the germline V gene are MGHDK and SYGVNS. This CDR3 region has 14 residues. Cells designated naive CD8 were CD45RO-negative and were positively selected for CCR7, with terminally differentiated effector memory CD45RA+ cells excluded.

The V gene is TRBV25-1, the J gene TRBJ2-5; D unresolved. The specimen sequenced was naive CD8+ T cells from PBMCs. The clonotype was recovered from a man aged 18 to 35 in good health. Some clones in this sample may be carry-over from other donors' samples. The CDR3 loop is CASSEFRTQETQYF. The CDR3 region has the DNA TGTGCCAGCAGTGAATTCCGGACCCAGGAGACCCAGTACTTC.